The 24 T cell receptor beta chains reported below all come from one sample, sequenced in a study of cytomegalovirus exposure and HLA in healthy donors. The PCR was carried out with 60 Vbeta primers and 13 Jbeta primers. The table came from immunoSEQ multiplex PCR; TCRdb's copy has only in-frame clones and leaves some out. The table records around 130,000 clones, around 77% of them present only once. What was sequenced was PBMCs. The receptors were gathered from a man in his fifties in good health and CMV-seronegative.

Of note for this clone: The sample has other DNA sequences that encode this CDR3 too. This rearrangement joins TRBV5-1 to TRBJ1-4; possibly TRBD1 for D (6 bases). Germline V gene lookup returns CDR1 SGHRS and CDR2 YFSETQ. The germline V and J ends were trimmed by 0 bases and 0 bases, with 6 bases remaining between them. The CDR3 consists of 15 residues. The DNA of the CDR3 is TGCGCCAGCAGCTTGGAGGGGGCAACTAATGAAAAACTGTTTTTT. This sequence encodes CASSLEGATNEKLFF.

This clone was recorded once. This chain joins TRBV11-2 and TRBJ2-7; TRBD1 might be the D (6 bases). The CDR3 covers 15 residues. CDR1 is SGHAT, CDR2 FQNNGV, per germline. V was clipped by 6 bases and J by 8 bases, with 23 bases between them. CDR3 in DNA: TGTGCCAGCAGTCCCGATCCTCTGGGGGCCCGGCAGCAGTACTTC. As protein: CASSPDPLGARQQYF.

The genes are TRBV5-1 and TRBJ2-7; 10 bases map to TRBD1. The CDR3 spans 14 residues. Trimming at V came to 4 bases and at J to 7 bases, leaving 8 bases not matched to a gene. Per germline, CDR1 SGHRS and CDR2 YFSETQ. CDR3 nucleotide sequence: TGCGCCAGCAGCCCCGGGACAGGGGAATGGGAGCAGTACTTC. It encodes CASSPGTGEWEQYF.

The sample holds a few counts of this clone. The V gene is TRBV9, the J gene TRBJ1-5; D is undetermined. V shed 0 bases and J shed 0 bases, with 7 bases lying between them. Looked up from germline, CDR1 is SGDLS and CDR2 is YYNGEE. There are 15 residues in the CDR3. This chain's CDR3 is CASSVDGDSNQPQHF. The CDR3, as DNA: TGTGCCAGCAGCGTAGACGGGGATAGCAATCAGCCCCAGCATTTT.

This sequence joins TRBV28 and TRBJ1-5, with D possibly being TRBD1 (5 bases). Germline V CDR1 and CDR2: MDHEN, SYDVKM. V lost 2 bases and J lost 2, with 10 bases in between. CDR3 length: 15 residues. DNA for the CDR3: TGTGCCAGCAGTTTAGCAGGGAAGGGCAATCAGCCCCAGCATTTT. This encodes CASSLAGKGNQPQHF.

This chain uses TRBV5-4 with TRBJ1-1; 8 nucleotides agree with TRBD1. CDR1 SGHNT and CDR2 YYREEE come from the germline V gene (reference sequence). Germline trimming cut 4 bases from V and 5 bases from J; bases unmatched to any gene: 10. This CDR3 comprises 15 residues. The CDR3 nucleotides are TGTGCCAGCAGCCCTAGACAGGGGTTTAAGACTGAAGCTTTCTTT. Translation: CASSPRQGFKTEAFF. Using reference TRBV5-4 and TRBJ1-1 for the parts outside the CDR3, the full variable domain is ETGVTQSPTHLIKTRGQQVTLRCSSQSGHNTVSWYQQALGQGPQFIFQYYREEENGRGNFPPRFSGLQFPNYSSELNVNALELDDSALYLCASSPRQGFKTEAFFGQGTRLTVV.

This clone showed up just a few times. V is TRBV2 and J is TRBJ1-1, with TRBD1 identical over 10 bases. CDR1 is SNHLY, CDR2 FYNNEI, per germline. V lost 6 bases to trimming and J lost 6 bases; unmatched junction nucleotides: 7. This CDR3 is 14 amino acids long. The CDR3 DNA sequence: TGTGCCAGCAGCTGGACAGGGGGAAGCGCTGAAGCTTTCTTT. It yields the protein CASSWTGGSAEAFF.

The chain joins TRBV7-9 to TRBJ1-4; TRBD1 matches at 7 bases. The CDR3 totals 15 residues. The trim removed 4 bases at V and 8 bases at J, leaving 10 bases unmatched. Germline CDR1 and CDR2: SEHNR and FQNEAQ (reference sequence). The CDR3 protein is CASSSTGAPGEKLFF. DNA for the CDR3: TGTGCCAGCAGCTCCACAGGGGCGCCGGGGGAAAAACTGTTTTTT.

About this clone itself: Other nucleotide sequences from this sample produce the same CDR3. V gene TRBV2 combines with J gene TRBJ1-5, with 10 bases identical to TRBD1. Per the germline V gene, CDR1 is SNHLY and CDR2 is FYNNEI. V lost 4 bases to trimming and J lost 4 bases; unmatched junction nucleotides: 7. There are 16 residues in the CDR3. The CDR3 coding sequence is TGTGCCAGCAGTGGCGGACAGGGGGGGGGTAATCAGCCCCAGCATTTT. Amino acid sequence: CASSGGQGGGNQPQHF.

The chain combines TRBV5-1 with TRBJ2-3; possible D gene TRBD2, 6 bases. The CDR3 totals 15 residues. The germline CDR1 and CDR2 sequences are SGHRS and YFSETQ. Trimming pared 3 bases from V and 1 base from J, leaving 12 bases between. The CDR3 DNA sequence: TGCGCCAGCAGCTCCTCGCGGGGTGGCACAGATACGCAGTATTTT. Translating it yields CASSSSRGGTDTQYF.

The genes are TRBV7-3 and TRBJ2-1; the match to TRBD2 covers 10 bases. The V and J ends lost 2 bases and 0 bases, in that order; junction bases with no gene match: 1. The CDR3 length is 16 residues. CDR1 is SGHTA, CDR2 FQGTGA, per germline. The CDR3 protein is CASSLSSGSSYNEQFF. CDR3 sequence (DNA): TGTGCCAGCAGCTTATCTAGCGGGAGCTCCTACAATGAGCAGTTCTTC.

The V and J genes are TRBV19 and TRBJ2-3, with TRBD2 identical over 8 bases. With V trimmed by 5 bases and J by 2 bases, 9 bases remained unmatched. Germline-derived CDR1 and CDR2 are LNHDA and SQIVND (reference sequence). CDR3 size: 16 residues. The CDR3 DNA reads as TGTGCCAGTAGTCACACGGCTAGCGGGCCCACAGATACGCAGTATTTT. Translation gives CASSHTASGPTDTQYF.

This clone has a handful of counts. The chain combines TRBV4-3 with TRBJ1-5; D uncertain. V dropped 0 bases and J dropped 7 bases, with 7 bases sitting between them. CDR1 and CDR2 from the germline V gene are LGHNA and YSLEER. The CDR3 sequence is 13 residues long. The CDR3 loop reads CASSQDRGQPQHF. As DNA, the CDR3 is TGCGCCAGCAGCCAAGATCGAGGCCAGCCCCAGCATTTT.

A few counts support this clone. The chain uses TRBV10-2 and TRBJ2-1, with 8 bases aligning to TRBD2. Losses at the gene ends were 8 bases for V and 4 bases for J; bases not matched to a gene: 4. Germline V lookup: CDR1 WSHSY, CDR2 SAAADI. The CDR3 sequence is 13 residues long. The CDR3 loop reads CASSASGYNEQFF. The CDR3 coding sequence is TGCGCCAGCTCGGCTAGCGGGTACAATGAGCAGTTCTTC.

This chain connects TRBV28 to TRBJ2-1; 11 bases align to TRBD2. Germline V gene lookup returns CDR1 MDHEN and CDR2 SYDVKM. J was trimmed by 6 bases and V by 6 bases; bases with no gene match: 10. CDR3 length: 16 amino acids. CDR3 DNA sequence: TGTGCCAGCAGCCTTCTAGCGGGAGGCTACATCAATGAGCAGTTCTTC. This codes for CASSLLAGGYINEQFF.

The chain joins TRBV27 to TRBJ2-6; D is ambiguous. Per the germline V gene, CDR1 is MNHEY and CDR2 is SMNVEV (reference sequence). This CDR3 region has 16 residues. Trimming pared 2 bases from V and 0 bases from J, leaving 8 bases between. CDR3 residues: CASSLKFRSGANVLTF. DNA of the CDR3: TGTGCCAGCAGTTTAAAATTCCGCTCTGGGGCCAACGTCCTGACTTTC.

The V call is TRBV6-6, the J call TRBJ2-1; 7 bases agree with TRBD1. The V gene's germline CDR1 is MNHNY and CDR2 SVGAGI (reference sequence). The V gene end was trimmed by 0 bases and the J gene end by 7 bases; junction bases not matched to a gene: 6. This CDR3 spans 15 amino acids. For the CDR3, the DNA is TGTGCCAGCAGTTACTCGCTTCAGGGGGAGAATGAGCAGTTCTTC. Protein sequence: CASSYSLQGENEQFF.

Comments on this clone: A read error may produce the germline difference seen at one junction end. The chain uses TRBV7-7 and TRBJ2-5; TRBD2 matches 7 bases. Per germline, CDR1 SSHAT and CDR2 FNYEAQ (reference sequence). The length of the CDR3 is 16 residues. The CDR3 bases are TGTGCTAGCAGCTTAGCGGGTGGACTCGGCGGGGAGACCCAGTACTTC. Encoded protein: CASSLAGGLGGETQYF.

The chain carries TRBV4-1 and TRBJ2-7, with 12 positions matching TRBD2. V shed 5 bases and J 4 bases; nucleotides not matched to a gene: 6. CDR3 length equals 15 residues. Germline V gives CDR1 MGHRA, CDR2 YSYEKL. DNA of the CDR3: TGCGCCAGCAGCTTTACTAGCGGGAGGTATTACGAGCAGTACTTC. Translated: CASSFTSGRYYEQYF.

This chain joins TRBV6-6 and TRBJ1-4; no reliable D call. CDR1 is MNHNY and CDR2 is SVGAGI in the germline V gene (reference sequence). This CDR3 has 14 residues. V was trimmed by 5 bases and J by 3 bases, leaving 10 bases between them. The CDR3 protein is CASSRGLSNEKLFF. CDR3 coding DNA: TGTGCCAGCAGTCGCGGACTGTCTAATGAAAAACTGTTTTTT.

This clone was counted between two and nine times. This chain uses TRBV5-6 with TRBJ2-5; D possibly corresponds to TRBD2 (6 bases). V lost 1 base and J 5 bases, leaving 12 bases between the germline ends. The CDR3 is 14 amino acids. Germline values: CDR1 SGHDT, CDR2 YYEEEE. The CDR3 region is CASSLTRESETQYF. In nucleotides, the CDR3 is TGTGCCAGCAGCTTGACCCGGGAGTCGGAGACCCAGTACTTC.

This chain connects TRBV7-8 to TRBJ2-3, with D perhaps matching TRBD2 (6 bases). Germline assignment: CDR1 SGHVS and CDR2 FQNEAQ. This CDR3 spans 16 amino acids. Trimming removed 2 bases from V and 0 bases from J, with 12 bases in between. The CDR3 coding sequence is TGTGCCAGCAGCTTACGGGCGGGATCTAGCACAGATACGCAGTATTTT. Translation: CASSLRAGSSTDTQYF.

This chain joins TRBV18 and TRBJ1-2; 8 nucleotides line up with TRBD1. Germline trimming cut 3 bases from V and 7 bases from J; bases unmatched to any gene: 7. Germline CDR1 KGHSH, CDR2 LQKENI. The CDR3 contains 14 residues. CDR3 sequence reads: CASSPAGGAAGYTF. DNA for the CDR3: TGTGCCAGCTCACCCGCAGGGGGCGCCGCTGGCTACACCTTC.

The chain is built from TRBV9 and TRBJ2-5; 9 bases agree with TRBD1. The CDR3 consists of 14 residues. From germline, CDR1 is SGDLS and CDR2 YYNGEE. Germline trimming cut 3 bases from V and 1 base from J; bases unmatched to any gene: 1. This CDR3 is CASSATGGQETQYF. CDR3 nucleotides: TGTGCCAGCAGCGCGACAGGGGGCCAAGAGACCCAGTACTTC.